Listed below are T cell receptor beta chains from one sample, sequenced in a study of kidney transplant recipient with SARS-CoV-2 infection. TCRdb re-called the reads with MiXCR, one entry per CDR3 protein. The repertoire holds 200,000 to 300,000 distinct CDR3 sequences, with about 28% as singletons. The sequences come from a blood sample, collected at baseline and on roughly day 110 from a kidney transplant recipient. The origin of the receptors is a young adult male patient who had COVID-19 and was a kidney transplant recipient. Some T cells here may be from the graft donor. The CDR3 runs from the conserved cysteine through the conserved F or W. Fields, in order: J gene, V gene, CDR3 protein.

>TRBJ2-5|TRBV11-1
CASSNGTGGFIETQYF
>TRBJ1-2|TRBV5-8
CASKNTHPRKTYGYTF
>TRBJ1-2|TRBV24-1
CATSDPDRVYGYTF
>TRBJ2-1|TRBV11-2
CASSITTSGNNEQFF
>TRBJ1-2|TRBV16
CASSRAWVVRKTYGYTF
>TRBJ1-1|TRBV30
CAWSQQGVVEAFF
>TRBJ2-1|TRBV7-8
CASSPGQGAYEQFF
>TRBJ2-1|TRBV29-1
CSVPLGGGYNEQFF
>TRBJ1-5|TRBV4-1
CASSQDPQGAANQPQHF
>TRBJ1-2|TRBV3-1
CASSIRYTLRKTYGYTF
>TRBJ2-7|TRBV6-5
CASVAGDSYEQYF
>TRBJ2-5|TRBV18
CASSPLVRPEETQYF
>TRBJ1-2|TRBV19
CASSVAWTNRKTYGYTF
>TRBJ1-5|TRBV30
CAWSNNNQPQHF
>TRBJ2-4|TRBV7-9
CASSNRENIQYF
>TRBJ2-1|TRBV11-2
CASSLGTSGFRNEQFF
>TRBJ1-5|TRBV20-1
CSAKESWNQPQHF
>TRBJ2-5|TRBV3-1
CASSQDSLAGQETQYF
>TRBJ1-2|TRBV12-2
CASRSLVTPRKTYGYTF
>TRBJ1-2|TRBV7-9
CASSSSDRVVGYTF
>TRBJ2-1|TRBV6-2/TRBV6-3
CASSYSLAGISSYNEQFF
>TRBJ2-1|TRBV2
CASHWFPPGASSYNEQFF
>TRBJ2-3|TRBV11-3
CASSLMGTTTDTQYF
>TRBJ2-5|TRBV6-5
CASSLSGASKETQYF
>TRBJ2-2|TRBV7-7
CASSLEVRGNTGELFF
>TRBJ2-7|TRBV2
CASSGLRLGQYF
>TRBJ2-7|TRBV18
CASSPVRPGQGGEQYF
>TRBJ2-3|TRBV28
CASSFLTGGLAGVFRDTQYF